These T cell receptor beta chains were read from a single sample in a study of identifying expanded T cells in peripheral blood. Method: immunoSEQ multiplex PCR; TCRdb's copy keeps in-frame clones and lacks some. The profile shows 83,000 or so clones, about 88% of them singletons. The specimen was blood. The origin of the receptors is a person aged 18 to 75 in good health. Each CDR3 is given with its conserved first and last residue. Each record gives: J gene, clone size, V gene, D gene, CDR3 length, CDR3 protein, CDR3 DNA. A D gene is named only where the DNA matches it firmly. Size tells how often a clone was seen (once, few, many) or the class of an expanded clone, and some rows leave it out.

J: TRBJ1-5; size: .; V: TRBV28; D: .; length: 15; CDR3: CASSLFRDSNQPQHF; DNA: TGTGCCAGCAGTTTATTCAGGGACAGCAATCAGCCCCAGCATTTT
J: TRBJ2-6; size: .; V: TRBV2; D: .; length: 16; CDR3: CASSEGMGSGANVLTF; DNA: TGTGCCAGCAGTGAAGGAATGGGCTCTGGGGCCAACGTCCTGACTTTC
J: TRBJ2-1; size: .; V: TRBV5-1; D: TRBD1; length: 16; CDR3: CASSLVGQGKGNEQFF; DNA: TGCGCCAGCAGCTTGGTTGGACAGGGGAAGGGGAATGAGCAGTTCTTC
J: TRBJ2-3; size: .; V: TRBV11-2; D: .; length: 12; CDR3: CASSSATDTQYF; DNA: TGTGCCAGCAGCTCCGCCACAGATACGCAGTATTTT
J: TRBJ1-4; size: .; V: TRBV28; D: TRBD1; length: 14; CDR3: CASSTQGAREKLFF; DNA: TGTGCCAGCAGTACCCAGGGGGCGCGTGAAAAACTGTTTTTT
J: TRBJ2-1; size: .; V: TRBV30; D: TRBD2; length: 14; CDR3: CAWTGGGSYNEQFF; DNA: TGTGCCTGGACGGGGGGGGGTTCCTACAATGAGCAGTTCTTC
J: TRBJ2-2; size: .; V: TRBV4-1; D: TRBD2; length: 14; CDR3: CASSLGLASGELFF; DNA: TGCGCCAGCAGCCTCGGACTAGCCTCCGGGGAGCTGTTTTTT
J: TRBJ2-5; size: .; V: TRBV18; D: .; length: 16; CDR3: CASSPPGWLSQETQYF; DNA: TGTGCCAGCTCACCACCGGGTTGGCTCTCCCAAGAGACCCAGTACTTC
J: TRBJ1-4; size: .; V: TRBV6-5; D: .; length: 12; CDR3: CASRGFGEKLFF; DNA: TGTGCCAGCAGGGGATTTGGTGAAAAACTGTTTTTT
J: TRBJ2-7; size: .; V: TRBV28; D: .; length: 15; CDR3: CASSFSTRPTYEQYF; DNA: TGTGCCAGCAGTTTTTCCACACGGCCTACCTACGAGCAGTACTTC
J: TRBJ1-2; size: .; V: TRBV25-1; D: .; length: 15; CDR3: CASSEWGVSNYGYTF; DNA: TGTGCCAGCAGTGAATGGGGGGTCTCCAATTATGGCTACACCTTC
J: TRBJ1-2; size: .; V: TRBV10-2; D: .; length: 11; CDR3: CASGQQRGYTF; DNA: TGCGCCAGCGGACAGCAGCGTGGCTACACCTTC
J: TRBJ1-4; size: once; V: TRBV5-1; D: .; length: 12; CDR3: CASSLVPEKLFF; DNA: TGCGCCAGCAGCTTGGTCCCGGAAAAACTGTTTTTT
J: TRBJ2-5; size: .; V: TRBV5-4; D: TRBD2; length: 14; CDR3: CAMTGRAYRETQYF; DNA: TGTGCCATGACCGGGAGGGCCTACAGAGAGACCCAGTACTTC
J: TRBJ1-5; size: .; V: TRBV30; D: .; length: 15; CDR3: CAWSLHRDPYQPQHF; DNA: TGTGCCTGGAGTCTTCACAGGGACCCCTATCAGCCCCAGCATTTT
J: TRBJ2-2; size: .; V: TRBV2; D: .; length: 13; CDR3: CASGTDSTGELFF; DNA: TGTGCCAGCGGAACAGACAGCACCGGGGAGCTGTTTTTT
J: TRBJ2-3; size: .; V: TRBV18; D: TRBD2; length: 16; CDR3: CASSPPQGSGGDTQYF; DNA: TGTGCCAGCTCACCCCCCCAGGGGAGCGGGGGAGATACGCAGTATTTT
J: TRBJ1-2; size: .; V: TRBV30; D: TRBD1; length: 13; CDR3: CAWRPGQGGGYTF; DNA: TGTGCCTGGAGGCCGGGACAGGGTGGCGGCTACACCTTC
J: TRBJ1-4; size: .; V: TRBV30; D: .; length: 15; CDR3: CAWTLQGLSVPELFF; DNA: TGTGCCTGGACCCTTCAGGGGCTGTCCGTCCCTGAACTGTTTTTT
J: TRBJ2-7; size: .; V: TRBV6-5; D: .; length: 13; CDR3: CASSYSTAYEQYF; DNA: TGTGCCAGCAGTTACTCGACAGCCTACGAGCAGTACTTC
J: TRBJ2-7; size: .; V: TRBV15; D: TRBD2; length: 14; CDR3: CATSRSGENYEQYF; DNA: TGTGCCACCAGCAGGAGCGGGGAGAACTACGAGCAGTACTTC
J: TRBJ2-1; size: once; V: TRBV2; D: TRBD2; length: 14; CDR3: CASGGTSGWNEQFF; DNA: TGTGCCAGCGGGGGGACTAGCGGGTGGAATGAGCAGTTCTTC
J: TRBJ2-2; size: .; V: TRBV4-3; D: TRBD1; length: 18; CDR3: CASSRLAGQGPSGGELFF; DNA: TGCGCCAGCAGCCGTTTGGCTGGACAGGGGCCCTCAGGCGGGGAGCTGTTTTTT
J: TRBJ2-3; size: .; V: TRBV6-4; D: .; length: 15; CDR3: CASSDSDSPVDTQYF; DNA: TGTGCCAGCAGTGACTCGGACAGTCCCGTAGATACGCAGTATTTT
J: TRBJ1-1; size: .; V: TRBV29-1; D: .; length: 12; CDR3: CSVRVRNTEAFF; DNA: TGCAGCGTTCGTGTGAGGAACACTGAAGCTTTCTTT